The T cell receptor (beta chain) under discussion was sequenced for a study of graft-versus-host responses after intestinal transplantation. Study in general: Recipients had multivisceral, liver-intestinal, or isolated intestinal transplants. Recipients uniformly received anti-thymocyte globulin induction, followed by tacrolimus and steroids for about 3 years.

The protocol was immunoSEQ multiplex PCR, while the TCRdb copy is restricted to in-frame clones and leaves out a portion. The sample comprises some 140,000 clones, about nine tenths of which are singletons, and around 0.19% rests with the top ten. Study observations and caveats: Across patients carrying graft-donor T cell macrochimerism, allografts held high graft-versus-host to host-versus-graft clonal ratios. Researchers found GvH clones in recipient marrow, and some showed up first in ileum or blood.

A remark on this clone: The antigen is unknown.

Trimming pared 3 bases from V and 0 bases from J, leaving 5 bases between. The germline V gene encodes CDR1 SGHNT and CDR2 YENEEA. The CDR3 sequence is 14 residues long. Material: unstimulated CD4+ T cells sorted from spleen or lymph node cells, obtained before intestinal transplant. The chain combines TRBV11-3 with TRBJ2-2; D call uncertain. This TCR was sampled from a human donor who received an intestinal transplant. The CDR3 DNA follows: TGTGCCAGCAGCTTGGTTCCGAACACCGGGGAGCTGTTTTTT. Amino acid sequence: CASSLVPNTGELFF. The full variable domain, completed using reference TRBV11-3 and TRBJ2-2, is EAGVVQSPRYKIIEKKQPVAFWCNPISGHNTLYWYLQNLGQGPELLIRYENEEAVDDSQLPKDRFSAERLKGVDSTLKIQPAELGDSAVYLCASSLVPNTGELFFGEGSRLTVL.